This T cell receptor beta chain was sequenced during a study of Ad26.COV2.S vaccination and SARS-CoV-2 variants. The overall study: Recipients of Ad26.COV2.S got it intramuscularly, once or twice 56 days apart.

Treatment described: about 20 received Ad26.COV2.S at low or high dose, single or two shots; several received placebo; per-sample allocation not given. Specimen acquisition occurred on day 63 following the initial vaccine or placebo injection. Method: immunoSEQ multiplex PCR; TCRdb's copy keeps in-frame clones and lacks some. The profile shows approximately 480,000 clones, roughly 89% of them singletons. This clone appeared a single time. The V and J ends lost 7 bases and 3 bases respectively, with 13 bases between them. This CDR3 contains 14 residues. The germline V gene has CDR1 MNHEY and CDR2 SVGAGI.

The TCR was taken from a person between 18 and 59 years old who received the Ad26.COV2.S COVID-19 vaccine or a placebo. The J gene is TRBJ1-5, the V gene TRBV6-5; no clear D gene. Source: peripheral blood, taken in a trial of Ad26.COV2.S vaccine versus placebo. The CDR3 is CASTRAGYNQPQHF. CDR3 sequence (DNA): TGTGCCAGCACGAGGGCTGGTTACAATCAGCCCCAGCATTTT.